A selection of T cell receptor beta chains follows, all from one sample in a study of shared clonotypes between healthy human individuals. Clones were read by immunoSEQ multiplex PCR, and TCRdb kept only the in-frame ones, dropping some. The sample comprises about 560,000 clones, around 78% of which are singletons, and more than 10% rests with the top ten. Sequenced input: PBMCs. All receptors come from a middle-aged woman in good health. Some clones in this sample may be carry-over from other donors' samples. The CDR3 runs from the conserved cysteine through the conserved F or W. A D gene is named only where the DNA matches it firmly. Clone sizes are given selectively: once, few, many, or a class where the clone is expanded.

j_call: TRBJ1-4; d_call: TRBD1; clone_size: .; v_call: TRBV27; cdr3_aa: CASSLYPVRGTNEKLFF; cdr3_nt: TGTGCCAGCAGTTTATACCCCGTCAGGGGGACTAATGAAAAACTGTTTTTT
j_call: TRBJ1-1; d_call: .; clone_size: .; v_call: TRBV5-1; cdr3_aa: CASSVREGVEAFF; cdr3_nt: TGCGCCAGCAGCGTCAGAGAGGGAGTTGAAGCTTTCTTT
j_call: TRBJ2-2; d_call: TRBD2; clone_size: .; v_call: TRBV27; cdr3_aa: CASRRGLAGGISTGELFF; cdr3_nt: TGTGCCAGCAGGAGGGGACTAGCGGGAGGTATCAGTACCGGGGAGCTGTTTTTT
j_call: TRBJ2-2; d_call: TRBD2; clone_size: .; v_call: TRBV9; cdr3_aa: CASSTGTSANTGELFF; cdr3_nt: TGTGCCAGCAGTACCGGGACTAGCGCGAACACCGGGGAGCTGTTTTTT
j_call: TRBJ1-2; d_call: .; clone_size: once; v_call: TRBV7-2; cdr3_aa: CASSPGWTVPHGYTF; cdr3_nt: TGTGCCAGCAGCCCCGGTTGGACCGTCCCCCATGGCTACACCTTC
j_call: TRBJ1-4; d_call: .; clone_size: .; v_call: TRBV30; cdr3_aa: CAWSVFAGYGEKLFF; cdr3_nt: TGTGCCTGGAGTGTATTCGCAGGCTATGGGGAAAAACTGTTTTTT
j_call: TRBJ1-1; d_call: .; clone_size: .; v_call: TRBV19; cdr3_aa: CASSISGNTEAFF; cdr3_nt: TGTGCCAGTAGTATTTCCGGGAACACTGAAGCTTTCTTT
j_call: TRBJ1-1; d_call: .; clone_size: .; v_call: TRBV2; cdr3_aa: CASSRDRFEAFF; cdr3_nt: TGTGCCAGCAGTCGGGACCGATTTGAAGCTTTCTTT
j_call: TRBJ2-1; d_call: TRBD2; clone_size: .; v_call: TRBV7-9; cdr3_aa: CASRTAGTSGIGEQFF; cdr3_nt: TGTGCCAGCAGGACCGCCGGGACTAGCGGGATTGGGGAGCAGTTCTTC
j_call: TRBJ2-1; d_call: .; clone_size: once; v_call: TRBV11-1; cdr3_aa: CASSLAVAIEQFF; cdr3_nt: TGTGCCAGCAGCTTAGCAGTCGCTATTGAGCAGTTCTTC
j_call: TRBJ1-2; d_call: .; clone_size: .; v_call: TRBV6-6; cdr3_aa: CASSLSTESYGYTF; cdr3_nt: TGTGCCAGCAGCCTCTCGACAGAAAGCTATGGCTACACCTTC
j_call: TRBJ2-7; d_call: .; clone_size: .; v_call: TRBV5-1; cdr3_aa: CASSSTGGSSYEQYF; cdr3_nt: TGCGCCAGCAGTAGTACGGGGGGCTCCTCCTACGAGCAGTACTTC
j_call: TRBJ2-5; d_call: .; clone_size: once; v_call: TRBV6-5; cdr3_aa: CASRTPSTETQYF; cdr3_nt: TGTGCCAGTAGGACACCTTCAACGGAGACCCAGTACTTC
j_call: TRBJ1-4; d_call: TRBD1; clone_size: many; v_call: TRBV10-3; cdr3_aa: CAISETGGGEKLFF; cdr3_nt: TGTGCCATCAGTGAGACAGGGGGGGGCGAAAAACTGTTTTTT
j_call: TRBJ2-1; d_call: .; clone_size: .; v_call: TRBV6-4; cdr3_aa: CASSDGPLSYNEQFF; cdr3_nt: TGTGCCAGCAGTGACGGGCCATTATCCTACAATGAGCAGTTCTTC
j_call: TRBJ1-1; d_call: TRBD1; clone_size: .; v_call: TRBV5-5; cdr3_aa: CASSMGQGVENTEAFF; cdr3_nt: TGTGCCAGCAGCATGGGACAGGGGGTCGAAAACACTGAAGCTTTCTTT
j_call: TRBJ2-1; d_call: .; clone_size: few; v_call: TRBV7-2; cdr3_aa: CASSLAGRAENEQFF; cdr3_nt: TGTGCCAGCAGCTTAGCGGGCAGGGCAGAAAATGAGCAGTTCTTC
j_call: TRBJ1-4; d_call: TRBD1; clone_size: .; v_call: TRBV27; cdr3_aa: CASSQTFGTGGGEKLFF; cdr3_nt: TGTGCCAGCAGTCAAACATTTGGGACAGGGGGAGGTGAAAAACTGTTTTTT
j_call: TRBJ1-1; d_call: TRBD1; clone_size: .; v_call: TRBV5-4; cdr3_aa: CDRSLGTGVEDTEAFF; cdr3_nt: TGTGACAGAAGCTTGGGGACAGGGGTTGAGGACACTGAAGCTTTCTTT
j_call: TRBJ2-1; d_call: .; clone_size: .; v_call: TRBV6-4; cdr3_aa: CASSDGVSGDNEQFF; cdr3_nt: TGTGCCAGCAGTGATGGGGTCTCGGGAGACAATGAGCAGTTCTTC
j_call: TRBJ2-7; d_call: TRBD2; clone_size: .; v_call: TRBV28; cdr3_aa: CASRVAGRYEQYF; cdr3_nt: TGTGCCAGCAGGGTAGCGGGTAGATACGAGCAGTACTTC
j_call: TRBJ2-2; d_call: .; clone_size: .; v_call: TRBV28; cdr3_aa: CASSLGFGGSIGTGELFF; cdr3_nt: TGTGCCAGCAGTTTGGGTTTTGGGGGCTCTATAGGGACCGGGGAGCTGTTTTTT
j_call: TRBJ1-5; d_call: .; clone_size: .; v_call: TRBV6-1; cdr3_aa: CATTASNQPQHF; cdr3_nt: TGTGCCACTACAGCTAGCAATCAGCCCCAGCATTTT
j_call: TRBJ2-1; d_call: .; clone_size: .; v_call: TRBV6-1; cdr3_aa: CAVRKDNEQFF; cdr3_nt: TGTGCCGTCCGGAAGGACAATGAGCAGTTCTTC
j_call: TRBJ2-3; d_call: TRBD1; clone_size: .; v_call: TRBV11-3; cdr3_aa: CASSPLGPGQLRTDTQYF; cdr3_nt: TGTGCCAGCAGCCCCCTAGGACCGGGACAGCTTCGCACAGATACGCAGTATTTT
j_call: TRBJ2-5; d_call: TRBD2; clone_size: few; v_call: TRBV4-2; cdr3_aa: CASSLSTGTSGRGETQYF; cdr3_nt: TGTGCCAGCAGCCTCTCCACCGGGACTAGCGGGAGGGGGGAGACCCAGTACTTC
j_call: TRBJ2-5; d_call: TRBD1; clone_size: .; v_call: TRBV11-2; cdr3_aa: CASSLAGTGARMTQYF; cdr3_nt: TGTGCCAGCAGTTTAGCCGGGACAGGGGCTAGAATGACCCAGTACTTC
j_call: TRBJ2-3; d_call: .; clone_size: few; v_call: TRBV6-1; cdr3_aa: CASSVAQAQSTDTQYF; cdr3_nt: TGTGCCAGCAGTGTCGCCCAGGCCCAGAGCACAGATACGCAGTATTTT
j_call: TRBJ1-2; d_call: .; clone_size: .; v_call: TRBV25-1; cdr3_aa: CASSEGWLDGYTF; cdr3_nt: TGTGCCAGCAGTGAAGGTTGGCTGGATGGCTACACCTTC
j_call: TRBJ1-2; d_call: .; clone_size: .; v_call: TRBV19; cdr3_aa: CASSITKGYGYTF; cdr3_nt: TGTGCCAGTAGTATCACGAAAGGGTATGGCTACACCTTC
j_call: TRBJ2-1; d_call: TRBD2; clone_size: .; v_call: TRBV9; cdr3_aa: CASSVGASGSNEQFF; cdr3_nt: TGTGCCAGCAGCGTAGGTGCTAGCGGGAGCAATGAGCAGTTCTTC
j_call: TRBJ2-2; d_call: TRBD1; clone_size: .; v_call: TRBV7-7; cdr3_aa: CASSPQGADTGELFF; cdr3_nt: TGTGCCAGCAGCCCCCAGGGGGCTGACACCGGGGAGCTGTTTTTT
j_call: TRBJ2-1; d_call: .; clone_size: .; v_call: TRBV9; cdr3_aa: CASSVGGQPQYNEQFF; cdr3_nt: TGTGCCAGCAGCGTAGGTGGACAGCCGCAATACAATGAGCAGTTCTTC
j_call: TRBJ2-5; d_call: TRBD2; clone_size: .; v_call: TRBV7-9; cdr3_aa: CASSPPTSGRETQYF; cdr3_nt: TGTGCCAGCAGCCCACCGACTAGCGGGAGGGAGACCCAGTACTTC
j_call: TRBJ2-3; d_call: TRBD2; clone_size: .; v_call: TRBV18; cdr3_aa: CASSPQREGRDTQYF; cdr3_nt: TGTGCCAGCTCACCTCAGCGGGAGGGCCGCGATACGCAGTATTTT
j_call: TRBJ2-3; d_call: .; clone_size: .; v_call: TRBV5-4; cdr3_aa: CASSLGGSEYF; cdr3_nt: TGTGCCAGCAGCTTGGGGGGATCCGAATATTTT
j_call: TRBJ1-5; d_call: TRBD1; clone_size: .; v_call: TRBV5-4; cdr3_aa: CASSFTGQGARQPQHF; cdr3_nt: TGTGCCAGCAGCTTTACGGGACAGGGGGCGCGACAGCCCCAGCATTTT
j_call: TRBJ2-2; d_call: TRBD2; clone_size: .; v_call: TRBV11-2; cdr3_aa: CASSASPLAGEATGELFF; cdr3_nt: TGTGCCAGCAGCGCCTCTCCACTAGCGGGAGAGGCCACCGGGGAGCTGTTTTTT
j_call: TRBJ2-7; d_call: TRBD1; clone_size: few; v_call: TRBV6-5; cdr3_aa: CASSPAGRGPYEQYF; cdr3_nt: TGTGCCAGCAGCCCCGCTGGCAGGGGGCCTTACGAGCAGTACTTC
j_call: TRBJ1-1; d_call: .; clone_size: .; v_call: TRBV5-1; cdr3_aa: CASSWGARTEAFF; cdr3_nt: TGCGCCAGCAGCTGGGGGGCACGCACTGAAGCTTTCTTT
j_call: TRBJ2-5; d_call: TRBD2; clone_size: .; v_call: TRBV18; cdr3_aa: CASSPGAGWETQYF; cdr3_nt: TGTGCCAGCTCACCAGGAGCGGGATGGGAGACCCAGTACTTC
j_call: TRBJ1-2; d_call: .; clone_size: few; v_call: TRBV5-1; cdr3_aa: CASSLTIGDIYGYTF; cdr3_nt: TGCGCCAGCAGCTTAACTATCGGGGATATCTATGGCTACACCTTC
j_call: TRBJ2-3; d_call: .; clone_size: many; v_call: TRBV28; cdr3_aa: CASSLPGHAQRGTQYF; cdr3_nt: TGTGCCAGCAGTTTACCCGGACACGCTCAAAGGGGTACGCAGTATTTT
j_call: TRBJ1-1; d_call: .; clone_size: many; v_call: TRBV2; cdr3_aa: CATRGFNTEAFF; cdr3_nt: TGTGCCACCAGGGGTTTTAACACTGAAGCTTTCTTT
j_call: TRBJ1-1; d_call: .; clone_size: .; v_call: TRBV4-2; cdr3_aa: CASSQERGITEAFF; cdr3_nt: TGTGCCAGCAGCCAAGAGAGGGGGATCACTGAAGCTTTCTTT
j_call: TRBJ1-5; d_call: .; clone_size: .; v_call: TRBV19; cdr3_aa: CASSRGRIVGTRGNQPQHF; cdr3_nt: TGTGCCAGTAGTCGGGGCCGGATCGTCGGTACCCGCGGCAATCAGCCCCAGCATTTT
j_call: TRBJ2-7; d_call: TRBD1; clone_size: .; v_call: TRBV5-4; cdr3_aa: CASSYSTGESYEQYF; cdr3_nt: TGTGCCAGCAGCTATTCGACAGGGGAATCCTACGAGCAGTACTTC